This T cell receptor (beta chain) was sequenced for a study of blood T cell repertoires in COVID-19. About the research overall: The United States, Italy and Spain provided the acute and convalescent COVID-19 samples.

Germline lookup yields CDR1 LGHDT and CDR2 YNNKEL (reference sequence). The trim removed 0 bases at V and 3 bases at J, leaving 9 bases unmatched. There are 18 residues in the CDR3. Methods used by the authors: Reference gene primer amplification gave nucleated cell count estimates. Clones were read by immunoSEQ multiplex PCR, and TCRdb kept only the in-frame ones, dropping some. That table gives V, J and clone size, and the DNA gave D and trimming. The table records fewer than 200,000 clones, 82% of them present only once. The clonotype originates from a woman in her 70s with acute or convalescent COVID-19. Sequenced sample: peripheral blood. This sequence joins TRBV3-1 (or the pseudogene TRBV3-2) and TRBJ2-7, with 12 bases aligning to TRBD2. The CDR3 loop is CASSQDLPTSGRRYEQYF. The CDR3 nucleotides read TGTGCCAGCAGCCAAGATCTCCCGACTAGCGGGAGACGCTACGAGCAGTACTTC.